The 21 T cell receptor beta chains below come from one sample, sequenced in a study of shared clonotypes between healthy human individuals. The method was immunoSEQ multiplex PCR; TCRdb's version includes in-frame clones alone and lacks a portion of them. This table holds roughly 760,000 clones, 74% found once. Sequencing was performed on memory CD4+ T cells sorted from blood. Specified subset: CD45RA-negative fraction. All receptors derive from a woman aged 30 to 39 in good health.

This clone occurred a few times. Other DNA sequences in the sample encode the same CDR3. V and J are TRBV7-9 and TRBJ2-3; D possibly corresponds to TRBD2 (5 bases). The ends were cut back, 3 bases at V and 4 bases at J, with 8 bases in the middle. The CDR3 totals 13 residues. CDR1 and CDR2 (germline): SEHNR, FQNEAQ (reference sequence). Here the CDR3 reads CASSFGGSDTQYF. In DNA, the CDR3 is TGTGCCAGCAGCTTTGGAGGTTCAGATACGCAGTATTTT. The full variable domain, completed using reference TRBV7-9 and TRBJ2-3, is DTGVSQNPRHKITKRGQNVTFRCDPISEHNRLYWYRQTLGQGPEFLTYFQNEAQLEKSRLLSDRFSAERPKGSFSTLEIQRTEQGDSAMYLCASSFGGSDTQYFGPGTRLTVL.

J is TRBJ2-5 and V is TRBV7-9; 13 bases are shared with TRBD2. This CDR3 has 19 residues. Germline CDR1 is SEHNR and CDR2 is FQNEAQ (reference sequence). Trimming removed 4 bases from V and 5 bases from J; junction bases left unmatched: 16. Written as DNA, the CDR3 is TGTGCCAGCAGCTCCGGCCTTGGAACTAGCGGGAGGGCGGGGGAGACCCAGTACTTC. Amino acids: CASSSGLGTSGRAGETQYF.

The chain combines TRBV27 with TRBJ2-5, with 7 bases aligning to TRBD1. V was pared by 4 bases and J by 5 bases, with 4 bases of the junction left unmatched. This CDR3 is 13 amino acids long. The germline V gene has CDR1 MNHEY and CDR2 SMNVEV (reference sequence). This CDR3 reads CASSYRGGETQYF. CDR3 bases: TGTGCCAGCAGTTACAGGGGTGGGGAGACCCAGTACTTC.

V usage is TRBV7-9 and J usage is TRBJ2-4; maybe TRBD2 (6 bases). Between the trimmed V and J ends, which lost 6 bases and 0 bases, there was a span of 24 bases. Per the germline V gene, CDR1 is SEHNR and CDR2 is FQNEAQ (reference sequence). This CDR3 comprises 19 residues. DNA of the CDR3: TGTGCCAGCAGTCGAGACCCCGGGACTCCCGAATTAGCCAAAAACATTCAGTACTTC. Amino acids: CASSRDPGTPELAKNIQYF.

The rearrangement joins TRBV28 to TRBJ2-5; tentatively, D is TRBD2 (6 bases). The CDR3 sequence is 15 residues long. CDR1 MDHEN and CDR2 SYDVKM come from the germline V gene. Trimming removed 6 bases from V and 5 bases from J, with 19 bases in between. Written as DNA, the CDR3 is TGTGCCAGCAGCAATGCCGGGACCAGCGGGGAGACCCAGTACTTC. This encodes CASSNAGTSGETQYF.

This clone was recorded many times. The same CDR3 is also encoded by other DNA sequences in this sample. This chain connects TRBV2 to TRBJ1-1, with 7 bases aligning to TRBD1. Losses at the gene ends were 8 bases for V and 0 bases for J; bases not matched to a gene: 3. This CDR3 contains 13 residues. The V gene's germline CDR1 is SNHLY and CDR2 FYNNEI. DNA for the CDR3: TGTGCCAGCTCCGGGACAGTGAACACTGAAGCTTTCTTT. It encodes CASSGTVNTEAFF.

DNA for the CDR3: TGCGCCAGCAGCTCTTCAAATGAGCAGTTCTTC. Translation: CASSSSNEQFF. The gene calls are TRBV4-3 and TRBJ2-1; no definite D call. Trimming pared 5 bases from V and 7 bases from J, leaving 6 bases between. This CDR3 spans 11 amino acids. Germline lookup yields CDR1 LGHNA and CDR2 YSLEER.

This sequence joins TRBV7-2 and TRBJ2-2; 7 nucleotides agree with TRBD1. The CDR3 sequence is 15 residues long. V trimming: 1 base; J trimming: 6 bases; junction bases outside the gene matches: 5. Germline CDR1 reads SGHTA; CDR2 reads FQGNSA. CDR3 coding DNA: TGTGCCAGCAGCTTAGACAGGGGATGGGCCGGGGAGCTGTTTTTT. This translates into CASSLDRGWAGELFF.

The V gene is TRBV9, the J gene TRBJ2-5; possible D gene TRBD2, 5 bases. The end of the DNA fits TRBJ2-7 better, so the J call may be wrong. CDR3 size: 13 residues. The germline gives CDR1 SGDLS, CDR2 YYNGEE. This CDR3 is CASSVASGGEQYF. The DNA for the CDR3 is TGTGCCAGCAGCGTAGCGAGCGGCGGCGAGCAGTACTTC.

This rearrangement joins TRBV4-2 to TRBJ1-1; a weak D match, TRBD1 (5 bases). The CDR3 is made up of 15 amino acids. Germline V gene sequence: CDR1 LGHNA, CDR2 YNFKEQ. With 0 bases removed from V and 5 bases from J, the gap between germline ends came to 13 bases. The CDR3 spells CASSQDNPGKTEAFF. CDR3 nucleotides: TGTGCCAGCAGCCAAGATAACCCAGGGAAAACTGAAGCTTTCTTT.

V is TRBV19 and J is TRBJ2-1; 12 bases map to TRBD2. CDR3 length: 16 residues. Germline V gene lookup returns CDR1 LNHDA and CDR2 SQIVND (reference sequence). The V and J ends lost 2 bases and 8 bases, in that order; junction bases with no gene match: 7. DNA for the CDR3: TGTGCCAGTAGTATATGGCTAGCGGGAGGGGTCCATGAGCAGTTCTTC. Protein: CASSIWLAGGVHEQFF. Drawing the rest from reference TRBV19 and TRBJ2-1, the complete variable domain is DGGITQSPKYLFRKEGQNVTLSCEQNLNHDAMYWYRQDPGQGLRLIYYSQIVNDFQKGDIAEGYSVSREKKESFPLTVTSAQKNPTAFYLCASSIWLAGGVHEQFFGPGTRLTVL.

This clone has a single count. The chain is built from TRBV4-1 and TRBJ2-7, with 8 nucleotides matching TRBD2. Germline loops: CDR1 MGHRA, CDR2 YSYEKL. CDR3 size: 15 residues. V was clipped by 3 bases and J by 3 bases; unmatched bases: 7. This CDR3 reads CASSHLRGAHYEQYF. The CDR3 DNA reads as TGCGCCAGCAGCCATTTGCGGGGGGCCCACTACGAGCAGTACTTC.

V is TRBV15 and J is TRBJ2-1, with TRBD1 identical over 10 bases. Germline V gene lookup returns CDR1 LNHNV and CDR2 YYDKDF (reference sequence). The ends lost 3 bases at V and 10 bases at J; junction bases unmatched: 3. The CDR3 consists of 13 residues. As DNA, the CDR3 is TGTGCCACCAGCAGGACAGGGGGCGAAGAGCAGTTCTTC. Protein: CATSRTGGEEQFF. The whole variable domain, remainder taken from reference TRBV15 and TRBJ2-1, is DAMVIQNPRYQVTQFGKPVTLSCSQTLNHNVMYWYQQKSSQAPKLLFHYYDKDFNNEADTPDNFQSRRPNTSFCFLDIRSPGLGDTAMYLCATSRTGGEEQFFGPGTRLTVL.

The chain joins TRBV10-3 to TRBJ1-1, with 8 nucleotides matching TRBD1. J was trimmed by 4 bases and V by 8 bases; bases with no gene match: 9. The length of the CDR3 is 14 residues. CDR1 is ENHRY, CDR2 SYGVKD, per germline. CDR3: CAIRKQGESTEAFF. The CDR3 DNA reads TGTGCCATCCGAAAACAGGGGGAAAGCACTGAAGCTTTCTTT.

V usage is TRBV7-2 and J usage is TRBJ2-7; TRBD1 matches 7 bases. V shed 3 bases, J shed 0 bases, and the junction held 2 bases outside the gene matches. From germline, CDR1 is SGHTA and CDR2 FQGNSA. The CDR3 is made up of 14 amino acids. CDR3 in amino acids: CASSLTGRSYEQYF. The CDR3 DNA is TGTGCCAGCAGCTTGACAGGGCGCTCCTACGAGCAGTACTTC.

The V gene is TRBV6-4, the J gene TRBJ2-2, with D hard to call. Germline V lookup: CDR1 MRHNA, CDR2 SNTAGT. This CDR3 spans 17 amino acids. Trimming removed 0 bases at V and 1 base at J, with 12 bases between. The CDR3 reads CASSDSFSGLNTGELFF. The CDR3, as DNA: TGTGCCAGCAGTGACTCATTTTCGGGTCTGAACACCGGGGAGCTGTTTTTT.

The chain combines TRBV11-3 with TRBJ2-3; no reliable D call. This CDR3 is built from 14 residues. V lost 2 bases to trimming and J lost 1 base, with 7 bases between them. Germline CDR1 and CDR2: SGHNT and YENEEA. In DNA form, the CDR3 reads TGTGCCAGCAGCTTAAGTAGGGGCACAGATACGCAGTATTTT. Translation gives CASSLSRGTDTQYF.

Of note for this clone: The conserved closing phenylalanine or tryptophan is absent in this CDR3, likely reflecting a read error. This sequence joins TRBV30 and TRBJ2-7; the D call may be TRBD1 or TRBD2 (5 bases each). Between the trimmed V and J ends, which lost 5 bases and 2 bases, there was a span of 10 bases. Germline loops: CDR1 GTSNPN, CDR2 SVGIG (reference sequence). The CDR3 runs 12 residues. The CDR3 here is CAWGTGTYEQYL. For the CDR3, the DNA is TGTGCCTGGGGGACGGGTACCTACGAGCAGTACCTC.

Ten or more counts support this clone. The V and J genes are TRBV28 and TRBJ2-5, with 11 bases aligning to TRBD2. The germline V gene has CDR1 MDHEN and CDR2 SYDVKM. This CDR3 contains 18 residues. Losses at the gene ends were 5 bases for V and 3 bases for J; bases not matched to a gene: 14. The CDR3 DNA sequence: TGTGCCAGCAGTCCCACCTCCACCGGGACTAGCGGTGAAGAGACCCAGTACTTC. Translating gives CASSPTSTGTSGEETQYF.

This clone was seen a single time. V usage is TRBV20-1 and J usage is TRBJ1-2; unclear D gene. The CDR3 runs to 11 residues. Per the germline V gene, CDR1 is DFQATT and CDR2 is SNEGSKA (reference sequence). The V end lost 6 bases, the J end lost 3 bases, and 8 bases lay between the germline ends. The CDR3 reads CSASTDYGYTF. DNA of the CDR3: TGCAGTGCCTCGACGGACTATGGCTACACCTTC.

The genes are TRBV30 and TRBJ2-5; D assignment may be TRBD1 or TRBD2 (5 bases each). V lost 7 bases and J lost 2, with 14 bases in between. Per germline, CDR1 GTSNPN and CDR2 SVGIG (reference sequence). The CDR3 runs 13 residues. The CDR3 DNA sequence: TGTGCCTCGAACCGGGACGTACAAGAGACCCAGTACTTC. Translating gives CASNRDVQETQYF.